A single sample is the source of the 28 T cell receptor beta chains below, sequenced in a study of Graves' ophthalmopathy and Graves' hyperthyroidism (dated by TCRdb to the late 2010s). This sample was sequenced with an Illumina HiSeq 2000. TCR beta CDR3 regions were amplified from RNA transcripts for repertoire sequencing. HTBI primers and the Qiagen OneStep RT-PCR kit were used in a first-round RT-PCR, which was followed by a second-round multiplex PCR, size selection and purification. TCRdb reworked the public reads: Q25 trimming with fastp, MiXCR clone assembly, productive beta chains retained. Each record represents a unique CDR3 protein, reported with the most common genes and DNA among its rows. Present in this sample are 600,000 to 700,000 distinct CDR3 sequences, approximately 39% of which were seen just once. The ten largest clones take up roughly 3% of the sample. Sequenced input: peripheral blood. The source is an adult man with Graves' ophthalmopathy.

This clonotype has only one observation. V and J are TRBV25-1 and TRBJ1-6; 7 bases map to TRBD1. The CDR3 runs to 15 residues. Germline trimming cut 7 bases from V and 1 base from J; bases unmatched to any gene: 4. Germline loops: CDR1 MGHDK, CDR2 SYGVNS. The CDR3 sequence is CASTPTGSYNSPLHF. The CDR3 region has the DNA TGTGCCAGCACCCCGACAGGGTCCTATAATTCACCCCTCCACTTT.

This chain uses TRBV29-1 with TRBJ2-5; 10 bases fit TRBD2. V was clipped by 6 bases and J by 7 bases; unmatched bases: 8. The CDR3 has 13 residues. The germline gives CDR1 SQVTM, CDR2 ANQGSEA. This CDR3 is CSVDPSGGGTQYF. CDR3 DNA sequence: TGCAGCGTCGACCCTAGCGGGGGAGGGACCCAGTACTTC.

V is TRBV2 and J is TRBJ2-5, with TRBD2 as a possible D gene (5 bases). From germline, CDR1 is SNHLY and CDR2 FYNNEI. The length of the CDR3 is 13 residues. Trimming left V 8 bases short and J 7 bases short, with 17 bases between. The CDR3: CASPLEGTVTQYF. As DNA, the CDR3 is TGTGCCAGCCCCCTAGAGGGAACGGTGACCCAGTACTTC.

This clonotype came up many times. The chain carries TRBV6-1 and TRBJ1-6; no clear D. Per the germline V gene, CDR1 is MNHNS and CDR2 is SASEGT. Trimming removed 6 bases from V and 3 bases from J, with 9 bases in between. The CDR3 runs to 14 residues. The CDR3 nucleotides read TGTGCCAGCAGCGAACATGGCTATAATTCACCCCTCCACTTT. This sequence encodes CASSEHGYNSPLHF.

The chain employs TRBV30 and TRBJ1-5; TRBD1 might be the D (5 bases). Trimming pared 0 bases from V and 6 bases from J, leaving 9 bases between. CDR1 and CDR2 from the germline V gene are GTSNPN and SVGIG (reference sequence). This CDR3 is built from 13 residues. The CDR3 here is CAWSVRGSQPQHF. The CDR3 coding sequence is TGTGCCTGGAGTGTAAGGGGTTCTCAGCCCCAGCATTTT.

There are many counts of this clonotype. V usage is TRBV5-1 and J usage is TRBJ2-7; tentative D call: TRBD1 (6 bases). Trimming took 2 bases from V and 6 from J, leaving 12 bases between them. This CDR3 contains 13 residues. Germline V lookup: CDR1 SGHRS, CDR2 YFSETQ. CDR3: CASSFNRVGEQYF. In DNA form, the CDR3 reads TGCGCCAGCAGCTTCAACAGGGTTGGCGAGCAGTACTTC. The whole variable domain, remainder taken from reference TRBV5-1 and TRBJ2-7, is KAGVTQTPRYLIKTRGQQVTLSCSPISGHRSVSWYQQTPGQGLQFLFEYFSETQRNKGNFPGRFSGRQFSNSRSEMNVSTLELGDSALYLCASSFNRVGEQYFGPGTRLTVT.

The rearrangement uses TRBV5-1 and TRBJ1-1, with no clear D. This CDR3 is built from 14 residues. Germline values: CDR1 SGHRS, CDR2 YFSETQ. V was shortened by 5 bases and J by 0 bases, with 11 bases between the two germline ends. The chain's CDR3 is CASRGPTMNTEAFF. CDR3 DNA: TGCGCCAGCAGAGGGCCCACCATGAACACTGAAGCTTTCTTT.

The chain has TRBV7-9 and TRBJ2-5; D is perhaps TRBD1 or TRBD2 (5 bases each). The germline V gene has CDR1 SEHNR and CDR2 FQNEAQ (reference sequence). V gave up 5 bases and J gave up 2 bases, with 18 bases separating them. CDR3 length: 16 amino acids. CDR3 loop: CASSQGNRDVQETQYF. The CDR3 DNA sequence: TGTGCCAGCAGCCAAGGTAACCGGGACGTTCAAGAGACCCAGTACTTC.

The chain couples TRBV7-2 to TRBJ2-6; TRBD1 matches at 11 bases. V lost 2 bases to trimming and J lost 3 bases; unmatched junction nucleotides: 6. The CDR3 contains 18 residues. CDR1 SGHTA and CDR2 FQGNSA come from the germline V gene. The CDR3 nucleotides read TGTGCCAGCAGCTTACGTCCGGGACAGGGGGGTGGGGCCAACGTCCTGACTTTC. Translation: CASSLRPGQGGGANVLTF. Complete variable domain (other parts from reference TRBV7-2 and TRBJ2-6): GAGVSQSPSNKVTEKGKDVELRCDPISGHTALYWYRQSLGQGLEFLIYFQGNSAPDKSGLPSDRFSAERTGGSVSTLTIQRTQQEDSAVYLCASSLRPGQGGGANVLTFGAGSRLTVL.

This clonotype was recorded many times. The genes are TRBV7-2 and TRBJ2-5; D gene unclear. The germline gives CDR1 SGHTA, CDR2 FQGNSA. The CDR3 has 13 residues. V was clipped by 5 bases and J by 1 base, with 8 bases between them. CDR3 sequence (DNA): TGTGCCAGCAGCCTATTATCCCAAGAGACCCAGTACTTC. This sequence encodes CASSLLSQETQYF.

This clonotype was recorded at least ten times. The J gene is TRBJ1-2, the V gene TRBV12-3 or TRBV12-4; 7 positions agree with TRBD1. The ends lost 6 bases at V and 3 bases at J; junction bases unmatched: 13. This CDR3 has 16 residues. For the CDR3, the DNA is TGTGCCAGCAGCCGATACCGGGACAGCCCCGACTATGGCTACACCTTC. It translates to CASSRYRDSPDYGYTF.

This clonotype was recorded at least ten times. A read error may produce the germline difference seen at one junction end. V gene TRBV19 combines with J gene TRBJ1-5; D is perhaps TRBD1 (5 bases). Looked up from germline, CDR1 is LNHDA and CDR2 is SQIVND (reference sequence). The length of the CDR3 is 13 residues. The CDR3 DNA sequence: TGTGCCAGCCGGGGACCAAGCACTCAGCCCCAGCATTTT. Protein product: CASRGPSTQPQHF.

Remarks on this clonotype: A single base separates this from a much larger clone, so it may be a read error. This sequence joins TRBV7-9 and TRBJ2-7, with D uncertain. Germline V CDR1 and CDR2: SEHNR, FQNEAQ (reference sequence). The CDR3 has 14 amino acids. V was trimmed by 5 bases and J by 2 bases, leaving 13 bases between them. This CDR3 reads CASSQSENPYEQYF. The CDR3 DNA follows: TGTGCCAGCAGCCAATCTGAGAACCCCTACGAGCAGTACTTC.

This clonotype was detected only a few times. The V and J genes are TRBV18 and TRBJ1-4; 8 nucleotides align to TRBD1. The CDR3 sequence is 15 residues long. Trimming removed 3 bases from V and 8 bases from J; junction bases left unmatched: 8. Per germline, CDR1 KGHSH and CDR2 LQKENI. The CDR3 nucleotides read TGTGCCAGCTCACCCCCGGGACAGGCAGCGGAAAAACTGTTTTTT. Protein sequence: CASSPPGQAAEKLFF.

This clonotype was counted between two and nine times. This sequence joins TRBV15 and TRBJ2-1; D is perhaps TRBD2 (5 bases). The germline V gene has CDR1 LNHNV and CDR2 YYDKDF (reference sequence). Trimming removed 9 bases from V and 2 bases from J, with 11 bases in between. This CDR3 contains 13 residues. The CDR3 DNA is TGTGCCACGCGACTATTACCCTACAATGAGCAGTTCTTC. Translation: CATRLLPYNEQFF. The complete variable domain, with remaining parts taken from reference TRBV15 and TRBJ2-1, reads DAMVIQNPRYQVTQFGKPVTLSCSQTLNHNVMYWYQQKSSQAPKLLFHYYDKDFNNEADTPDNFQSRRPNTSFCFLDIRSPGLGDTAMYLCATRLLPYNEQFFGPGTRLTVL.

This chain uses TRBV29-1 with TRBJ1-4, with D tentatively TRBD1 (5 bases). This CDR3 is 10 amino acids long. Germline V gives CDR1 SQVTM, CDR2 ANQGSEA. V dropped 8 bases and J dropped 13 bases, with 14 bases sitting between them. CDR3 bases: TGCAGCTGGGGCGCTCAGGGACTGTTTTTT. This encodes CSWGAQGLFF.

This clonotype was seen more than once but under ten times. The CDR3 nucleotides read TGTGCCAGCAGTGAAGGCCAGAACAATGAGCAGTTCTTC. Translation gives CASSEGQNNEQFF. V usage is TRBV25-1 and J usage is TRBJ2-1; D ambiguous. V lost 2 bases and J lost 5, with 7 bases in between. Germline lookup yields CDR1 MGHDK and CDR2 SYGVNS. The CDR3 sequence is 13 residues long.

The chain uses TRBV7-8 and TRBJ2-2; D gene ambiguous. The CDR3 extends over 17 amino acids. Trimming left V 5 bases short and J 0 bases short, with 16 bases between. Per germline, CDR1 SGHVS and CDR2 FQNEAQ. DNA for the CDR3: TGTGCCAGCAGCAGAGATCAAGGCCCCGCGAACACCGGGGAGCTGTTTTTT. Protein product: CASSRDQGPANTGELFF.

The chain joins TRBV20-1 to TRBJ2-5; 10 bases are shared with TRBD1. Germline values: CDR1 DFQATT, CDR2 SNEGSKA (reference sequence). CDR3 length equals 15 residues. The ends lost 2 bases at V and 1 base at J; junction bases unmatched: 4. CDR3 residues: CSARWTGGFQETQYF. CDR3 bases: TGCAGTGCTAGATGGACAGGGGGATTCCAAGAGACCCAGTACTTC.

The V call is TRBV29-1, the J call TRBJ1-2, with 10 bases identical to TRBD1. Germline V lookup: CDR1 SQVTM, CDR2 ANQGSEA. This CDR3 is built from 14 residues. Losses at the gene ends were 8 bases for V and 8 bases for J; bases not matched to a gene: 14. CDR3 region: CSTRGQGIRNGYTF. The CDR3 nucleotides read TGCAGCACCAGGGGACAGGGGATTCGCAACGGCTACACCTTC.

This clonotype appeared many times. V usage is TRBV5-1 and J usage is TRBJ1-6; the D is unclear. The CDR3 loop spans 15 amino acids. The ends were cut back, 1 base at V and 7 bases at J, with 12 bases in the middle. CDR1 is SGHRS and CDR2 is YFSETQ in the germline V gene. In DNA, the CDR3 is TGCGCCAGCAGCTTGTGGTCCGGCCGAAATTCACCCCTCCACTTT. Amino acid sequence: CASSLWSGRNSPLHF.

In its sample, this clonotype was seen many times. In DNA form, the CDR3 reads TGTGCCACGACGCGCGGGGTGGACGAGCAGTACTTC. Amino acids: CATTRGVDEQYF. V and J are TRBV6-5 and TRBJ2-7; tentative D call: TRBD2 (6 bases). The CDR3 covers 12 residues. From germline, CDR1 is MNHEY and CDR2 SVGAGI. The V gene lost 10 bases and the J gene lost 5 bases, with 15 bases spanning the gap.

The rearrangement joins TRBV9 to TRBJ2-2; the D is unclear. CDR3 length: 13 amino acids. Germline assignment: CDR1 SGDLS and CDR2 YYNGEE. Between the trimmed V and J ends, which lost 0 bases and 3 bases, there was a span of 3 bases. CDR3 bases: TGTGCCAGCAGCGTAGACGACACCGGGGAGCTGTTTTTT. Translated, it gives CASSVDDTGELFF.

This clonotype came up a few times. This sequence joins TRBV25-1 and TRBJ1-1; the D gene is possibly TRBD1 (6 bases). CDR1 and CDR2 from the germline V gene are MGHDK and SYGVNS. The V and J ends lost 2 bases and 1 base respectively, with 8 bases between them. CDR3 length: 14 residues. This CDR3 is CASSEGGQNTEAFF. CDR3 nucleotides: TGTGCCAGCAGTGAAGGGGGACAGAACACTGAAGCTTTCTTT. Combining the CDR3 with reference TRBV25-1 and TRBJ1-1 gives the whole variable domain EADIYQTPRYLVIGTGKKITLECSQTMGHDKMYWYQQDPGMELHLIHYSYGVNSTEKGDLSSESTVSRIRTEHFPLTLESARPSHTSQYLCASSEGGQNTEAFFGQGTRLTVV.

At least ten counts were recorded for this clonotype. V usage is TRBV13 and J usage is TRBJ2-7; no clear D. The V end was cut by 0 bases, the J end by 0 bases, with 12 bases between. This CDR3 has 16 residues. The germline V gene has CDR1 PRHDT and CDR2 FYEKMQ (reference sequence). CDR3 nucleotides: TGTGCCAGCAGCTTAGGCCTAGGATCGCGCTCCTACGAGCAGTACTTC. Amino acids: CASSLGLGSRSYEQYF.

This clonotype appeared many times. This chain connects TRBV20-1 to TRBJ1-5; no definite D call. V dropped 6 bases and J dropped 1 base, with 16 bases sitting between them. Germline CDR1 reads DFQATT; CDR2 reads SNEGSKA (reference sequence). The CDR3 spans 15 residues. The CDR3: CSALPRQPSNQPQHF. As DNA, the CDR3 is TGCAGTGCCCTCCCGAGACAACCCAGCAATCAGCCCCAGCATTTT.

Worth noting for this clonotype: Mismatch with germline at one junction end may stem from a read error. This rearrangement joins TRBV29-1 to TRBJ2-6; 10 nucleotides match TRBD1. Looked up from germline, CDR1 is SQVTM and CDR2 is ANQGSEA. The CDR3 consists of 12 residues. CDR3 amino acids: CSARQGAYVLTF. The CDR3 nucleotides are TGCAGCGCACGACAGGGGGCCTACGTCCTGACTTTC.

For this clonotype: A clone one base away is much larger, so this may be a read error. The CDR3 region is CAGRPADANYGYTF. Here the CDR3 DNA reads TGTGCCGGCAGACCTGCCGACGCTAACTATGGCTACACCTTC. The V gene is TRBV7-2, the J gene TRBJ1-2; D is uncertain. The germline V gene has CDR1 SGHTA and CDR2 FQGNSA. The CDR3 is 14 residues long.